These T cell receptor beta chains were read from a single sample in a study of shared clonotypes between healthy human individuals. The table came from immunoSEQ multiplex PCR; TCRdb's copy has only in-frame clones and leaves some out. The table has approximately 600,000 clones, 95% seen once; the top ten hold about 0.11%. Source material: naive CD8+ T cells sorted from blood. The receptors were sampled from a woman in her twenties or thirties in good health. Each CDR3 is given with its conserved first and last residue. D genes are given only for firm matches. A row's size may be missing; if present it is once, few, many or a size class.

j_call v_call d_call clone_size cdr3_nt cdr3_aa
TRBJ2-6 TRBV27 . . TGTGCCAGCAGGCTCTCTGGGGCCAACGTCCTGACTTTC CASRLSGANVLTF
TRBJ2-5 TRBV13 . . TGTGCCAGCAGCCCCGGGGCAGCGGGCCCAGAGACCCAGTACTTC CASSPGAAGPETQYF
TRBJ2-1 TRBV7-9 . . TGTGCCAGCAGTTTCGGGGGTCTAAATGAGCAGTTCTTC CASSFGGLNEQFF
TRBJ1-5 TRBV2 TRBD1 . TGTGCCAGCAGTGATAGGGCCACAGGGGAGTTGGGGCAGCCCCAGCATTTT CASSDRATGELGQPQHF
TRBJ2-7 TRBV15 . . TGTGCCACCAGCAGTACTCGGGCAGTTACCTACGAGCAGTACTTC CATSSTRAVTYEQYF
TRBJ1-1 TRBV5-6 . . TGTGCCAGCAGCTTGGGTCTATCGAACACTGAAGCTTTCTTT CASSLGLSNTEAFF
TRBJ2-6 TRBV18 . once TGTGCCAGCTCACCCAGGGATGCCGGGGCCAACGTCCTGACTTTC CASSPRDAGANVLTF
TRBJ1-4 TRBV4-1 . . TGCGCCAGCAGCCAAGAGAGGAGTGGCAGGGTGTTTGAAAAACTGTTTTTT CASSQERSGRVFEKLFF
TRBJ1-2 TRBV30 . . TGTGCCTGGAGTGATTGGGCCTACCCTATTGGCTACACCTTC CAWSDWAYPIGYTF
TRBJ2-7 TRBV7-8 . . TGTGCCAGCACCCAGGATGCGGGCGGCTCCTACGAGCAGTACTTC CASTQDAGGSYEQYF
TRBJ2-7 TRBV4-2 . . TGTGCCAGCAGCCAAGATCGGATATACGAGCAGTACTTC CASSQDRIYEQYF
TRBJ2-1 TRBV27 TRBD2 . TGTGCCAGCAGTTTATCTAGCGGGGACTACAATGAGCAGTTCTTC CASSLSSGDYNEQFF
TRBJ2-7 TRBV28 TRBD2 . TGTGCCAGCAGTTCCACTAGCGGGATCCTTCTTCTGAGCTCCTACGAGCAGTACTTC CASSSTSGILLLSSYEQYF
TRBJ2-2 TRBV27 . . TGTGCCAGCAGCGGGGCCACCCTTGTAGTCGGGGAGCTGTTTTTT CASSGATLVVGELFF
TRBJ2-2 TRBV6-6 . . TGTGCCAGCAGGGACCCTAACACCGGGGAGCTGTTTTTT CASRDPNTGELFF
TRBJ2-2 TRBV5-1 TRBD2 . TGCGCCAGCAGCTTCATGAACAGCGGGGCCCCGAACACCGGGGAGCTGTTTTTT CASSFMNSGAPNTGELFF
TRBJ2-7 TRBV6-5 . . TGTGCCAGCAGTTCAGCGGGTAGGCCCTACGAGCAGTACTTC CASSSAGRPYEQYF
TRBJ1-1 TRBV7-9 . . TGTGCCAGCACACTCGGGTGGGGGAAGGACACTGAAGCTTTCTTT CASTLGWGKDTEAFF
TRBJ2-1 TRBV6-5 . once TGTGCCAGCTCTCGTAGTGATAGCTCCTACAATGAGCAGTTCTTC CASSRSDSSYNEQFF
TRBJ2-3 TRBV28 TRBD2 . TGTGCCAGCAGGGGGACTAGCACTCTTCCAGATACGCAGTATTTT CASRGTSTLPDTQYF
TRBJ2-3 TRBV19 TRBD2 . TGTGCCAGTTTGGGACTAGGGGGGGAAGCAGATACGCAGTATTTT CASLGLGGEADTQYF
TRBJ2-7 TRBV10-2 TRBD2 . TGCGCCAGCAGCGCGACCGGGACTAGCGGGAGTTTATCCTACGAGCAGTACTTC CASSATGTSGSLSYEQYF
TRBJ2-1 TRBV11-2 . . TGTGCCAGCAGCTTGCTAAGCTCCTACAATGAGCAGTTCTTC CASSLLSSYNEQFF
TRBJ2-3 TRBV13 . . TGTGCCAGCAGCTTTTTCGCCGCTCAACCTAGCACAGATACGCAGTATTTT CASSFFAAQPSTDTQYF
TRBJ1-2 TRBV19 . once TGTGCCAGTAAGATGGGCTTGGGCGACTATGGCTACACCTTC CASKMGLGDYGYTF
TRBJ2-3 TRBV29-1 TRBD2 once TGCAGCGTTTCTGGCGGGAGGCAGAGGACAGATACGCAGTATTTT CSVSGGRQRTDTQYF
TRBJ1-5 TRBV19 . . TGTGCCAGTAGTGTACAGGGAAGGGGAAAGCAGCCCCAGCATTTT CASSVQGRGKQPQHF
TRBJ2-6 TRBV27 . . TGTGCCAGCAGTTTCGTGGGCTCTGGGGCCAACGTCCTGACTTTC CASSFVGSGANVLTF
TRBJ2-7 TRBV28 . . TGTGCCAGCAGACCCCCCCTTCTCTACGAGCAGTACTTC CASRPPLLYEQYF
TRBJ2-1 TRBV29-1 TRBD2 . TGCAGCGTTGATAGGGGGACTAGCGGGAGAGGTGAGCAGTTCTTC CSVDRGTSGRGEQFF
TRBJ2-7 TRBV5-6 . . TGTGCCAGCAGCCTTGGACTCACCTACGAGCAGTACTTC CASSLGLTYEQYF
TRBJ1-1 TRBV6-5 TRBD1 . TGTGCCAGCAGTCCGACAGGGAGGCGAACTGAAGCTTTCTTT CASSPTGRRTEAFF
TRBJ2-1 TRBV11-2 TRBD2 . TGTGCCAGCAGCTTGATTAGCGGGACCTTCCTCTTC CASSLISGTFLF
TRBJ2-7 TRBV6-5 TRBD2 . TGTGCCAGCAGTTCCGGACTAGCGGGGGTAAGGGAGCAGTACTTC CASSSGLAGVREQYF
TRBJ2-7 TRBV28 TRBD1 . TGTGCCAGCAGCCGGGACAGGACAAACTACGAGCAGTACTTC CASSRDRTNYEQYF
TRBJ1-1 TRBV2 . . TGTGCCAGCAGTTATCAAAAGGACGCCTTGAACACTGAAGCTTTCTTT CASSYQKDALNTEAFF
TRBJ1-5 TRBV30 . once TGTGCCTGGAGTCTAGGATATAGCAATCAGCCCCAGCATTTT CAWSLGYSNQPQHF
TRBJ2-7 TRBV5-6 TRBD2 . TGTGCCAGCAGCGAGACTAGCTCTTACGAGCAGTACTTC CASSETSSYEQYF
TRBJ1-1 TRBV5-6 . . TGTGCCAGCAGCTTCCTGCGGGAGGGCTCTGGCACTGAAGCTTTCTTT CASSFLREGSGTEAFF
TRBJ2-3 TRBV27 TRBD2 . TGTGCCAGCAGTTTACAGAGGCTGACTAGCGGGGGGACCACAGATACGCAGTATTTT CASSLQRLTSGGTTDTQYF
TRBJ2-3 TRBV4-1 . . TGCGCCAGCAGCAATGCGCAACCGGTGAGCACAGATACGCAGTATTTT CASSNAQPVSTDTQYF
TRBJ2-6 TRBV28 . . TGTGCCAGCAGTCCCTTTTGGGCGTCCTCAATACTCTCTGGGGCCAACGTCCTGACTTTC CASSPFWASSILSGANVLTF
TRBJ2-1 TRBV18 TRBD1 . TGTGCCAGCTCACCGGACAGGGACGTTTATTTCAATGAGCAGTTCTTC CASSPDRDVYFNEQFF
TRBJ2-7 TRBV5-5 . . TGTGCCAGCAGCCCCCTCCGCTACAGGGAGTACGAGCAGTACTTC CASSPLRYREYEQYF
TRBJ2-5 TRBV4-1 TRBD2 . TGCGCCAGCAGCCATAAGACTAGCGGGAGTGTGGAGACCCAGTACTTC CASSHKTSGSVETQYF
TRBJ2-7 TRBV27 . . TGTGCCAGCAGTTTCGGGCGGCCTCACCCCTACGAGCAGTACTTC CASSFGRPHPYEQYF
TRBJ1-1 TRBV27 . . TGTGCCAGCAGCACAGGGTGGGCGGAAGCTTTCTTT CASSTGWAEAFF
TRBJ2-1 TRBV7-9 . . TGTGCCAGCAGCTCCCCCATTGGCTCCTACAATGAGCAGTTCTTC CASSSPIGSYNEQFF
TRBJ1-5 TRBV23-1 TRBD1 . TGCGCCAGCAGTCAATTAAGGACAGGGTCCAATCAGCCCCAGCATTTT CASSQLRTGSNQPQHF
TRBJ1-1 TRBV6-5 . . TGTGCCAGCAGTTCCCCACAGCTTGAAGCTTTCTTT CASSSPQLEAFF
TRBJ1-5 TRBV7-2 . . TGTGCCAGCAGCTTACCCTGGGAGATGACAGGAGAAAAGGGGCCCCAGCATTTT CASSLPWEMTGEKGPQHF
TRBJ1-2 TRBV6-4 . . TGTGCCAGCAGCCCCGAGGGGGGACCTAACTATGGCTACACCTTC CASSPEGGPNYGYTF
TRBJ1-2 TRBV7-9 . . TGTGCCAGCAACGCCGGGGGATTCTATGGCTACACCTTC CASNAGGFYGYTF
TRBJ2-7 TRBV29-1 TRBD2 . TGCAGCGTATTCGGGGGGAACGATTTCTACGAGCAGTACTTC CSVFGGNDFYEQYF
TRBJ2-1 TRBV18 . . TGTGCCAGCCGGGGAGAACCTAAAAACAATGAGCAGTTCTTC CASRGEPKNNEQFF
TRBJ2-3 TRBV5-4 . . TGTGCCAGCAGCTCCGAAGATACGCAGTATTTT CASSSEDTQYF
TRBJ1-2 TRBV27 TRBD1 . TGTGCCAGCAGGACAGGGGCCCATGGCTACACCTTC CASRTGAHGYTF
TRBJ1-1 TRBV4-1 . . TGCGCCAGCAGCCCGGACAGAATGAACACTGAAGCTTTCTTT CASSPDRMNTEAFF
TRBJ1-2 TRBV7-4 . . TGTGCCAGCAGCTTACGGACGCCGAGGAACTATGGCTACACCTTC CASSLRTPRNYGYTF
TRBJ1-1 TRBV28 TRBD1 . TGTGCCAGCAGGGAAACCGGGACAGTAAAGAACACTGAAGCTTTCTTT CASRETGTVKNTEAFF